This T cell receptor beta chain was identified in a study of blood T cell repertoires in COVID-19. Study at large: Some COVID-19 samples were acute and others convalescent; all came from the United States, Italy and Spain. PBMCs, B-cell-depleted T cells, or T cells were the source of the cDNA or gDNA that made up the material.

The table came from immunoSEQ multiplex PCR; TCRdb's copy has only in-frame clones and leaves some out. The table shows about 220,000 clones, with over 75% occurring only once. Seattle cases were enrolled at active infection and followed longitudinally. CDR3 length equals 14 residues. Germline V CDR1 and CDR2: SGHRS, YFSETQ. Trimming removed 0 bases at V and 2 bases at J, with 6 bases between. J is TRBJ1-5 and V is TRBV5-1, with D hard to call. The sample comprised peripheral blood. The TCR originated in an older woman with COVID-19, enrolled during active disease. DNA for the CDR3: TGCGCCAGCAGCTTGGTGGCAGGCAATCAGCCCCAGCATTTT. Translating gives CASSLVAGNQPQHF.